Presented here are 22 T cell receptor beta chains from one specimen sequenced in a study of long-term antiretroviral therapy in people with HIV. Samples were assayed with immunoSEQ v3.0 at survey level. The data were produced by immunoSEQ multiplex PCR, yet TCRdb's version contains in-frame clones alone and is incomplete. The table records around 20,000 clones, around 85% of them present only once. This sample comprised unsorted PBMCs, obtained 0.9 years after starting antiretroviral therapy. The receptors were sampled from a man between 18 and 29 years old with HIV.

V is TRBV9 and J is TRBJ2-5, with 7 bases that match TRBD2. In germline, CDR1 is SGDLS, CDR2 YYNGEE. V shed 4 bases and J 0 bases; nucleotides not matched to a gene: 9. The CDR3 is 16 amino acids. CDR3 DNA sequence: TGTGCCAGCAGCTTACGGGGGGTATGGGACCAAGAGACCCAGTACTTC. The encoded protein is CASSLRGVWDQETQYF.

The rearrangement uses TRBV10-3 and TRBJ2-3; 8 bases map to TRBD2. This CDR3 comprises 15 residues. The V segment lost 5 bases and the J segment 3 bases; nucleotides outside the gene matches: 7. Per germline, CDR1 ENHRY and CDR2 SYGVKD. CDR3 bases: TGTGCCATCAGTCCTCGGGGACTAGAGACAGATACGCAGTATTTT. This sequence encodes CAISPRGLETDTQYF.

CDR3 region: CSVDSGARGYTF. For the CDR3, the DNA is TGCAGCGTTGACTCGGGGGCTAGAGGCTACACCTTC. The chain combines TRBV29-1 with TRBJ1-2, with D maybe TRBD1 (6 bases). CDR3 length: 12 amino acids. The germline V gene encodes CDR1 SQVTM and CDR2 ANQGSEA. V was clipped by 3 bases and J by 8 bases, with 13 bases between them.

The sample holds a few counts of this clone. The rearrangement links TRBV5-1 to TRBJ1-2, with D unresolved. With 0 bases removed from V and 8 bases from J, the gap between germline ends came to 5 bases. Germline-derived CDR1 and CDR2 are SGHRS and YFSETQ. The CDR3 sequence is 11 residues long. The DNA for the CDR3 is TGCGCCAGCAGCTTGGGGGTCGGCTACACCTTC. This codes for CASSLGVGYTF.

This clone is labeled as medium-sized (0.01 to 0.1%). This sequence joins TRBV19 and TRBJ1-2; TRBD1 might be the D (5 bases). CDR1 LNHDA and CDR2 SQIVND come from the germline V gene (reference sequence). V dropped 6 bases and J dropped 1 base, with 18 bases sitting between them. This CDR3 comprises 16 residues. CDR3 DNA sequence: TGTGCCAGTAGACCCCTAGTGGGGGGATATAACTATGGCTACACCTTC. Encoded protein: CASRPLVGGYNYGYTF.

The chain joins TRBV5-6 to TRBJ1-6, with D unresolved. With 4 bases removed from V and 9 bases from J, the gap between germline ends came to 11 bases. Germline V lookup: CDR1 SGHDT, CDR2 YYEEEE. This CDR3 contains 13 residues. CDR3 in amino acids: CASSGGRISPLHF. CDR3 bases: TGTGCCAGCAGCGGAGGACGGATTTCACCCCTCCACTTT.

This chain joins TRBV11-2 and TRBJ1-1, with D unresolved. V lost 0 bases, J lost 1 base, and 9 bases lay in between. This CDR3 region has 15 residues. CDR1 is SGHAT, CDR2 FQNNGV, per germline. CDR3 protein: CASSLERRGNTEAFF. The CDR3, as DNA: TGTGCCAGCAGCTTAGAGCGGCGTGGGAACACTGAAGCTTTCTTT.

The V call is TRBV6-1, the J call TRBJ2-7; D gene ambiguous. CDR1 MNHNS and CDR2 SASEGT come from the germline V gene. The CDR3 contains 15 residues. V was shortened by 1 base and J by 4 bases, with 14 bases between the two germline ends. The CDR3 sequence: CASSEGANRIYEQYV. Here the CDR3 DNA reads TGTGCCAGCAGTGAAGGTGCCAATAGGATTTACGAGCAGTACGTC.

The chain is built from TRBV7-9 and TRBJ2-1, with TRBD1 identical over 8 bases. V trimming: 1 base; J trimming: 0 bases; junction bases outside the gene matches: 2. The CDR3 runs 16 residues. CDR1 SEHNR and CDR2 FQNEAQ come from the germline V gene (reference sequence). The CDR3 region is CASSLVTGASYNEQFF. Here the CDR3 DNA reads TGTGCCAGCAGCTTAGTGACAGGGGCCTCCTACAATGAGCAGTTCTTC.

The V and J genes are TRBV7-3 and TRBJ2-2; D perhaps matches TRBD1 (6 bases). The V end was cut by 5 bases, the J end by 4 bases, with 11 bases between. The CDR3 extends over 14 amino acids. Germline V lookup: CDR1 SGHTA, CDR2 FQGTGA. Here the CDR3 reads CASSPTGITGELFF. The CDR3 DNA reads as TGTGCCAGCAGCCCGACAGGAATCACCGGGGAGCTGTTTTTT.

Comment on this clone: Here the CDR3 omits its conserved ending phenylalanine or tryptophan, so a read error is the likely source. No DNA is shown, since the ends of the CDR3 on it are uncertain; the CDR3 is the one TCRdb lists. The chain uses TRBV5-1 and TRBJ1-1; TRBD1, the table's D call, was not compared with the DNA. The CDR3 spans 11 residues, counting both ends. Germline-derived CDR1 and CDR2 are SGHRS and YFSETQ. The CDR3 is CASSSTGHLIY.

This chain joins TRBV28 and TRBJ1-5; no firm D call. Germline V gene lookup returns CDR1 MDHEN and CDR2 SYDVKM. The CDR3 has 14 amino acids. V lost 3 bases and J 5 bases, leaving 11 bases between the germline ends. This CDR3 is CASSFPRIDQPQHF. DNA for the CDR3: TGTGCCAGCAGTTTCCCGCGTATCGATCAGCCCCAGCATTTT. Full variable domain (missing parts from reference TRBV28 and TRBJ1-5): DVKVTQSSRYLVKRTGEKVFLECVQDMDHENMFWYRQDPGLGLRLIYFSYDVKMKEKGDIPEGYSVSREKKERFSLILESASTNQTSMYLCASSFPRIDQPQHFGDGTRLSIL.

This chain links TRBV21-1 with TRBJ2-7; the table assigns TRBD2, which was not confirmed against the DNA. TRBV21-1 is a recognized pseudogene. The CDR3 has 14 residues. The CDR3 loop is CASSASGGRDEQYF. The CDR3 DNA sequence: TGTGCCAGCAGCGCCAGCGGGGGGCGCGACGAGCAGTACTTC.

By frequency in the sample, this clone is medium-sized. V and J are TRBV9 and TRBJ2-2; 9 bases agree with TRBD1. CDR3 size: 17 residues. Germline V gene data show CDR1 as SGDLS and CDR2 as YYNGEE. V shed 1 base, J shed 0 bases, and the junction held 4 bases outside the gene matches. The CDR3 DNA reads as TGTGCCAGCAGCGTACGCCGGGACAGGGCGAACACCGGGGAGCTGTTTTTT. It is translated as CASSVRRDRANTGELFF.

The V and J genes are TRBV18 and TRBJ2-7; 7 positions match TRBD1. J was trimmed by 7 bases and V by 3 bases; bases with no gene match: 3. Germline CDR1 is KGHSH and CDR2 is LQKENI. The CDR3 runs 12 residues. The CDR3 nucleotides read TGTGCCAGCTCACCCGGGACAGAAGAGCAGTACGTC. It encodes CASSPGTEEQYV.

The chain uses TRBV28 and TRBJ1-6; no clear D gene. V was shortened by 1 base and J by 6 bases, with 7 bases between the two germline ends. The CDR3 has 14 residues. The germline CDR1 and CDR2 sequences are MDHEN and SYDVKM. DNA of the CDR3: TGTGCCAGCAGTTTATACTCTTCTAATTCACCCCTCCACTTT. Amino acids: CASSLYSSNSPLHF.

The gene calls are TRBV6-5 and TRBJ2-5; D remains ambiguous. Trimming removed 6 bases from V and 0 bases from J, with 2 bases in between. CDR1 is MNHEY and CDR2 is SVGAGI in the germline V gene. CDR3 length: 11 amino acids. The DNA for the CDR3 is TGTGCCAGCAGCAACCAAGAGACCCAGTACTTC. This encodes CASSNQETQYF.

The chain links TRBV18 to TRBJ2-3; TRBD2 matches 14 bases. With 5 bases clipped from V and 6 bases from J, the junction kept 4 bases outside the gene matches. The germline gives CDR1 KGHSH, CDR2 LQKENI. CDR3 length: 15 residues. CDR3 in amino acids: CASSTGLAGGDTQYF. CDR3 sequence (DNA): TGTGCCAGCTCAACCGGACTAGCGGGGGGCGATACGCAGTATTTT.

CDR3 residues: CSVVGTSGSTDTQYF. The CDR3 DNA reads as TGCAGCGTTGTAGGAACTAGCGGGAGCACAGATACGCAGTATTTT. The chain couples TRBV29-1 to TRBJ2-3; 9 nucleotides align to TRBD2. The CDR3 sequence is 15 residues long. The germline CDR1 and CDR2 sequences are SQVTM and ANQGSEA. The trim removed 4 bases at V and 0 bases at J, leaving 5 bases unmatched.

The V call is TRBV5-1, the J call TRBJ1-2; unclear D gene. The germline V and J ends were trimmed by 0 bases and 4 bases, with 10 bases remaining between them. This CDR3 has 14 residues. Germline-derived CDR1 and CDR2 are SGHRS and YFSETQ. The CDR3 nucleotides read TGCGCCAGCAGCTTGGAGGACCCTATCTATGGCTACACCTTC. The encoded protein is CASSLEDPIYGYTF. Full variable domain (missing parts from reference TRBV5-1 and TRBJ1-2): KAGVTQTPRYLIKTRGQQVTLSCSPISGHRSVSWYQQTPGQGLQFLFEYFSETQRNKGNFPGRFSGRQFSNSRSEMNVSTLELGDSALYLCASSLEDPIYGYTFGSGTRLTVV.

This chain uses TRBV28 with TRBJ2-2, with D uncertain. Germline V gives CDR1 MDHEN, CDR2 SYDVKM. With 7 bases removed from V and 9 bases from J, the gap between germline ends came to 18 bases. The CDR3 length is 14 residues. The CDR3 DNA sequence: TGTGCCAGCACCCCTATAGTCGGCCTCAGGGAGCTGTTTTTT. Translation: CASTPIVGLRELFF. The variable domain in full, completed from reference TRBV28 and TRBJ2-2, reads DVKVTQSSRYLVKRTGEKVFLECVQDMDHENMFWYRQDPGLGLRLIYFSYDVKMKEKGDIPEGYSVSREKKERFSLILESASTNQTSMYLCASTPIVGLRELFFGEGSRLTVL.

V gene TRBV7-9 combines with J gene TRBJ1-4, with D perhaps matching TRBD1 (5 bases). Germline V gives CDR1 SEHNR, CDR2 FQNEAQ (reference sequence). V was cut by 8 bases and J by 7 bases, with 17 bases left in between. The CDR3 is 14 residues long. Here the CDR3 DNA reads TGTGCCAGCTCCCCCCCGGGGGGTGGTGAAAAACTGTTTTTT. It specifies CASSPPGGGEKLFF.